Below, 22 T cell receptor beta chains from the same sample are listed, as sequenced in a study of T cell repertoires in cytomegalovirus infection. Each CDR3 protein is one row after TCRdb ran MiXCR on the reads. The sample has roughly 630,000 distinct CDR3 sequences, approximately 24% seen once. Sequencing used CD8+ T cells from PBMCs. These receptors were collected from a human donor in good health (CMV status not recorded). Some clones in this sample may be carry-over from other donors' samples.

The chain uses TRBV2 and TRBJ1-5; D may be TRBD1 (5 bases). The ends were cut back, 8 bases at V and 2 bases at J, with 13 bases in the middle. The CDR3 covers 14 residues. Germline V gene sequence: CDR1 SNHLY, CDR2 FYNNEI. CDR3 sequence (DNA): TGTGCCAGCGTCGAAAGGGGAGGCAATCAGCCCCAGCATTTT. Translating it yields CASVERGGNQPQHF.

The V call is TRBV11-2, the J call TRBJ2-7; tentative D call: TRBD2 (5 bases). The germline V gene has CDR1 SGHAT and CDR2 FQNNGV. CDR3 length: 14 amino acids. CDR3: CANSLGVGAYEQYF. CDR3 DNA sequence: TGTGCTAACAGCTTAGGAGTCGGGGCCTACGAGCAGTACTTC. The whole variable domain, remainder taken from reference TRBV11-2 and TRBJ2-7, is EAGVAQSPRYKIIEKRQSVAFWCNPISGHATLYWYQQILGQGPKLLIQFQNNGVVDDSQLPKDRFSAERLKGVDSTLKIQPAKLEDSAVYLCANSLGVGAYEQYFGPGTRLTVT.

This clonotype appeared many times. CDR3 coding DNA: TGTGCCAGCAGCTTAAGCGGGACTCAAGAGACCCAGTACTTC. Its translation: CASSLSGTQETQYF. The gene calls are TRBV7-9 and TRBJ2-5; 7 positions match TRBD2. The trim removed 2 bases at V and 2 bases at J, leaving 2 bases unmatched. The germline CDR1 and CDR2 sequences are SEHNR and FQNEAQ (reference sequence). The length of the CDR3 is 14 residues.

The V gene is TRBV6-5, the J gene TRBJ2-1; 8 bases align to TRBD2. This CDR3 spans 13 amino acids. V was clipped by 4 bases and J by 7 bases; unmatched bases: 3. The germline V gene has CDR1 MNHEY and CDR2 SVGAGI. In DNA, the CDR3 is TGTGCCAGCAGTTTCAGCGGGGGAAATGAGCAGTTCTTC. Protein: CASSFSGGNEQFF.

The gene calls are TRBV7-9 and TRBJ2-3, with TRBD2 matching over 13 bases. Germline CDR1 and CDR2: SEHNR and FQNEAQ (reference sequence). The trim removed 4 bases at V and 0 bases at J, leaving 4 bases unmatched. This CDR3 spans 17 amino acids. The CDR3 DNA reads TGTGCCAGCAGCTCGGGGACTAGCGGGGTTAGCACAGATACGCAGTATTTT. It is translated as CASSSGTSGVSTDTQYF.

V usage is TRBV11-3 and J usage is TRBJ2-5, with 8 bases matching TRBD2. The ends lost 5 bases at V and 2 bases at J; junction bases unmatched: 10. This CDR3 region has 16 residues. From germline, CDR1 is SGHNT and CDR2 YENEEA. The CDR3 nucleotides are TGTGCCAGCAGCCACTCCCCGGGGGGGGGACAAGAGACCCAGTACTTC. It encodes CASSHSPGGGQETQYF. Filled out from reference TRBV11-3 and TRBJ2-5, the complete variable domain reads EAGVVQSPRYKIIEKKQPVAFWCNPISGHNTLYWYLQNLGQGPELLIRYENEEAVDDSQLPKDRFSAERLKGVDSTLKIQPAELGDSAVYLCASSHSPGGGQETQYFGPGTRLLVL.

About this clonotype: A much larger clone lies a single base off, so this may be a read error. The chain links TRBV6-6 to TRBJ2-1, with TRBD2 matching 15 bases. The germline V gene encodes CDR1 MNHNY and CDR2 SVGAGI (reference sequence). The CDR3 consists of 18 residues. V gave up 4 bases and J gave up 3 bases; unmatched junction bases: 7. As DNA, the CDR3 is TGTGCCAGCAGTTTAGGGACTAGCGGGGGGACGTTCTACAATGAGCAGTTCTTC. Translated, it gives CASSLGTSGGTFYNEQFF.

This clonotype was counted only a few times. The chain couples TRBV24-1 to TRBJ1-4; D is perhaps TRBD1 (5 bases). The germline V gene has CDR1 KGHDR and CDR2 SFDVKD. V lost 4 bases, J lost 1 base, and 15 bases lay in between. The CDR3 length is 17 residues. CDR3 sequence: CATSDPGPWETNEKLFF. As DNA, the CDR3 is TGTGCCACCAGTGACCCGGGACCATGGGAAACTAATGAAAAACTGTTTTTT.

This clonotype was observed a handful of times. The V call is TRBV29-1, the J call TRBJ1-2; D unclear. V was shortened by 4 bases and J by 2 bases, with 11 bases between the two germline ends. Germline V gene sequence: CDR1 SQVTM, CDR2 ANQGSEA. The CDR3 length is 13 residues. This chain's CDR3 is CSVVGAPNYGYTF. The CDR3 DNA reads TGCAGCGTTGTGGGCGCGCCGAACTATGGCTACACCTTC.

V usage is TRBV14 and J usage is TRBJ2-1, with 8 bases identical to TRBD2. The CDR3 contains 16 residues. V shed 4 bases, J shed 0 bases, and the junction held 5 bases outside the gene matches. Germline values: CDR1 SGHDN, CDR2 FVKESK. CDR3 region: CASSRYRGGSYNEQFF. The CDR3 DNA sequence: TGTGCCAGCAGCCGGTACCGGGGGGGCTCCTACAATGAGCAGTTCTTC. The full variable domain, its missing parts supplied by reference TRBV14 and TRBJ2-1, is EAGVTQFPSHSVIEKGQTVTLRCDPISGHDNLYWYRRVMGKEIKFLLHFVKESKQDESGMPNNRFLAERTGGTYSTLKVQPAELEDSGVYFCASSRYRGGSYNEQFFGPGTRLTVL.

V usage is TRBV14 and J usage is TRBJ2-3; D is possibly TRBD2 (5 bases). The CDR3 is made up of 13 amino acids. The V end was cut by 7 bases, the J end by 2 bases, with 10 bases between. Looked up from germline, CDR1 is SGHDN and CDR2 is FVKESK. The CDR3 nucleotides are TGTGCCAGCACCGGACTTTTCACAGATACGCAGTATTTT. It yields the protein CASTGLFTDTQYF.

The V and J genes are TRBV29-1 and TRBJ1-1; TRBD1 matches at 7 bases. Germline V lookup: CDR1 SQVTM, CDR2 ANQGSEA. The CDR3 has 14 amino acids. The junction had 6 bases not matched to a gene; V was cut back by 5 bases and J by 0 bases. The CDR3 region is CSVSPRGMNTEAFF. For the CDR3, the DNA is TGCAGCGTTTCCCCCAGGGGGATGAACACTGAAGCTTTCTTT. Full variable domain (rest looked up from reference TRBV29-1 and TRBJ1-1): SAVISQKPSRDICQRGTSLTIQCQVDSQVTMMFWYRQQPGQSLTLIATANQGSEATYESGFVIDKFPISRPNLTFSTLTVSNMSPEDSSIYLCSVSPRGMNTEAFFGQGTRLTVV.

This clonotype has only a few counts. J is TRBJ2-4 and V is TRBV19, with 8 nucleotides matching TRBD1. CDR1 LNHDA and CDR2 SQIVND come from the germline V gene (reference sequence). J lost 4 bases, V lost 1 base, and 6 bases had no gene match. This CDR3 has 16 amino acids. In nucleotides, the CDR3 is TGTGCCAGTAGTATAGGGCTGAGGACAGGGAAAAACATTCAGTACTTC. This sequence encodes CASSIGLRTGKNIQYF.

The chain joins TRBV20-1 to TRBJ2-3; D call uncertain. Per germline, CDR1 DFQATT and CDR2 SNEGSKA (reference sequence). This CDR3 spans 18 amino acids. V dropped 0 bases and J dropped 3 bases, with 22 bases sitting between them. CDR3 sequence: CSARDVLSMGIVTDTQYF. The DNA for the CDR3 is TGCAGTGCTAGAGACGTGTTGTCGATGGGGATAGTTACAGATACGCAGTATTTT.

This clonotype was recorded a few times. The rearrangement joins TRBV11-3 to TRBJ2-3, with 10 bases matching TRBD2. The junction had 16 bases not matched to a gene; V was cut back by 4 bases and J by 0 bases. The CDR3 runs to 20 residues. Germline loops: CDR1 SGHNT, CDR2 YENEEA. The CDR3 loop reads CASSSQVVAGGRTSTDTQYF. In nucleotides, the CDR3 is TGTGCCAGCAGCTCCCAGGTGGTAGCGGGGGGCCGAACTAGCACAGATACGCAGTATTTT.

Written as DNA, the CDR3 is TGCGCCAGCAGCCAAGTGGGATTTAGCACTGAAGCTTTCTTT. This translates into CASSQVGFSTEAFF. This chain links TRBV4-1 with TRBJ1-1, with D unresolved. Trimming pared 1 base from V and 4 bases from J, leaving 10 bases between. The germline V gene has CDR1 MGHRA and CDR2 YSYEKL. The CDR3 is made up of 14 amino acids.

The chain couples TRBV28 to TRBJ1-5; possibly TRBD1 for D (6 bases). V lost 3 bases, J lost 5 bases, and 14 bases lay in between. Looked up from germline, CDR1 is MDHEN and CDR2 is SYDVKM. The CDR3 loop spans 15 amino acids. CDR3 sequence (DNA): TGTGCCAGCAGTTTCCGGGGGCGGAGGGATCAGCCCCAGCATTTT. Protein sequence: CASSFRGRRDQPQHF.

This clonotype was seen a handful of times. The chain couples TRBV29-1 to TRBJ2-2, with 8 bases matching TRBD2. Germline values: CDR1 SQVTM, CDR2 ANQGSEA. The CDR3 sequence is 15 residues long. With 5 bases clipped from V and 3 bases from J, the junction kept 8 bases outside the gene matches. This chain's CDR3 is CSVIRRGEDTGELFF. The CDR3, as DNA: TGCAGCGTTATACGGCGGGGGGAAGACACCGGGGAGCTGTTTTTT.

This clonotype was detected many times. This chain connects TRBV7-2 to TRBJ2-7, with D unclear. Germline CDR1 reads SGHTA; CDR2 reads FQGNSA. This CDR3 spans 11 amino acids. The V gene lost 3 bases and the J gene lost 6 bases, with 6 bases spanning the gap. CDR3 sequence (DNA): TGTGCCAGCAGCTTTGGCCTCGAGCAGTACTTC. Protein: CASSFGLEQYF.

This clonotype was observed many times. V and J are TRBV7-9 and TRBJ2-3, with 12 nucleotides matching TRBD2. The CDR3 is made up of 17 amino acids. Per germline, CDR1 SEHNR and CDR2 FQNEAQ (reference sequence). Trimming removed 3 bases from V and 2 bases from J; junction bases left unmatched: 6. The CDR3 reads CASSFLTSGGLTDTQYF. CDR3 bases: TGTGCCAGCAGCTTCCTGACTAGCGGGGGCCTCACAGATACGCAGTATTTT.

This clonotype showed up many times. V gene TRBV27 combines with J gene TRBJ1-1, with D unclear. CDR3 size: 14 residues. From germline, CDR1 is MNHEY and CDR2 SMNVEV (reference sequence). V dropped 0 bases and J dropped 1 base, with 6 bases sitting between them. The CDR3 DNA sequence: TGTGCCAGCAGTTTATCGTATGGGAACACTGAAGCTTTCTTT. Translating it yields CASSLSYGNTEAFF.

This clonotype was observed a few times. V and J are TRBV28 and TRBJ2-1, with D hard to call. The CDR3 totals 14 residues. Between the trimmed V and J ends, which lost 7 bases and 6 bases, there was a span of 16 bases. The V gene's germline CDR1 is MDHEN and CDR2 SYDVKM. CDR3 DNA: TGTGCCAGCACTCTCCTAAGTGATGGCAATGAGCAGTTCTTC. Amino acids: CASTLLSDGNEQFF.